Below are 3 T cell receptor beta chains sequenced from a single sample in a study of tumor and adjacent non-tumor tissue in lung cancer. TCRbeta libraries were built with three rounds of nested PCR, modified from ARM-PCR. TCRdb re-called the multiplex PCR reads with MiXCR, one entry per CDR3 protein. The data hold about 100,000 distinct CDR3 sequences, with 65% observed a single time. This sample's RNA came from whole unsorted tissue. Distant lung tissue was collected more than 3 cm away from the tumor edge. Sample: distant non-tumor lung tissue. The receptors were sampled from a man aged 25 to 40 with non-small cell lung cancer.

This sequence joins TRBV9 and TRBJ2-5; D gene ambiguous. The CDR3 has 15 residues. The germline V and J ends were trimmed by 3 bases and 2 bases, with 14 bases remaining between them. Germline values: CDR1 SGDLS, CDR2 YYNGEE. The CDR3 DNA follows: TGTGCCAGCAGCGCCGAGGACGGAGTTCAAGAGACCCAGTACTTC. This codes for CASSAEDGVQETQYF.

The sample holds many counts of this clonotype. The chain joins TRBV20-1 to TRBJ2-7; 10 nucleotides match TRBD2. V was clipped by 4 bases and J by 0 bases; unmatched bases: 6. This CDR3 is 15 amino acids long. Germline CDR1 DFQATT, CDR2 SNEGSKA (reference sequence). CDR3 in amino acids: CSATSSGGNSYEQYF. Here the CDR3 DNA reads TGCAGTGCTACCAGTAGCGGGGGGAACTCCTACGAGCAGTACTTC.

This clonotype was observed many times. The rearrangement links TRBV12-3 or TRBV12-4 to TRBJ2-7; maybe TRBD1 (5 bases). The CDR3 contains 13 residues. The germline V and J ends were trimmed by 1 base and 5 bases, with 9 bases remaining between them. CDR3 bases: TGTGCCAGCAGTTTAGTCAGGGCGGACGAGCAGTACTTC. As protein: CASSLVRADEQYF.